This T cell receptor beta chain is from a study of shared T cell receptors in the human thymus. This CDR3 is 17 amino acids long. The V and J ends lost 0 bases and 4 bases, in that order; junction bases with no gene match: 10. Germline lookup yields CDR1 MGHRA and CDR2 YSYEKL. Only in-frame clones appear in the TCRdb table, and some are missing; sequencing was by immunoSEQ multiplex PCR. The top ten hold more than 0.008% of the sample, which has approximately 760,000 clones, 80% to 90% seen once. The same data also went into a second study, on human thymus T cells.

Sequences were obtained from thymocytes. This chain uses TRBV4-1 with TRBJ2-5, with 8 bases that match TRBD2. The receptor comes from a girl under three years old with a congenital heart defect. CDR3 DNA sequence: TGCGCCAGCAGCCAAGATCATCTTAGCGGGGAGGGAGAGACCCAGTACTTC. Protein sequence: CASSQDHLSGEGETQYF.